This entry is about one T cell receptor beta chain. Its antigen is currently unknown. The sample belongs to a study of cytomegalovirus exposure and HLA in healthy donors. The study's findings and limits: In an earlier analysis, about 87% or about 30%: the productive usage of most TCR beta V segments. Generally TCR sequences proved uncommon, though certain public TCRs appeared in numerous donors.

Unrecorded immune exposures were likely, despite nominal health at sampling. PCR employed 60 Vbeta and 13 Jbeta primers. The repertoire was sequenced with immunoSEQ multiplex PCR; TCRdb's copy has only in-frame clones and lacks some. The table has about 180,000 clones, 65% to 90% seen once. Per the germline V gene, CDR1 is GTSNPN and CDR2 is SVGIG (reference sequence). Trimming removed 3 bases from V and 3 bases from J; junction bases left unmatched: 6. CDR3 size: 15 residues. The chain combines TRBV30 with TRBJ2-3, with TRBD1 matching 10 bases. This TCR came from a girl aged 2 to 9 in good health and CMV-seropositive. Sequences were obtained from PBMCs. The CDR3, as DNA: TGTGCCTGGAGAATCGGGACAGGGGAAACAGATACGCAGTATTTT. Translating it yields CAWRIGTGETDTQYF.